Listed below are T cell receptor beta chains from one sample, sequenced in a study of T cells after posttransplantation cyclophosphamide. Sequenced by immunoSEQ multiplex PCR; TCRdb stores in-frame clones only, minus some. The data hold about 15,000 clones, with approximately 80% observed a single time. Material: PBMCs, obtained just under 450 days after allogeneic stem cell transplant with calcineurin inhibitor and methotrexate. The receptor set was obtained from a male patient aged 30 to 40 who received an allogeneic stem cell transplant from an unrelated donor, was CMV-positive, and had acute and chronic GVHD. The graft donor may have contributed some T cells. Both conserved end residues are part of each CDR3. Each record gives: J gene, D gene, clone size, V gene, CDR3 protein, CDR3 DNA. The D gene is left open where the match is weak. Size is stated for part of the rows, as once, few or many counts, or as a class when the clone is expanded.

>TRBJ2-5|TRBD2|-|TRBV11-1
CASSSWTSGRAGETQYF
TGTGCCAGCAGCTCCTGGACTAGCGGGAGGGCCGGGGAGACCCAGTACTTC
>TRBJ1-4|-|once|TRBV5-1
CASSLRLGGEKLFF
TGCGCCAGCAGCTTGCGGTTGGGGGGTGAAAAACTGTTTTTT
>TRBJ1-2|-|-|TRBV19
CASSIGGQGSRGYTF
TGTGCCAGTAGTATAGGAGGTCAGGGGAGTCGGGGCTACACCTTC
>TRBJ2-6|TRBD2|-|TRBV5-4
CASSLGLAGGRSGANVLTF
TGTGCCAGCAGCCTGGGACTAGCGGGGGGGCGGTCTGGGGCCAACGTCCTGACTTTC
>TRBJ2-1|-|-|TRBV9
CASSGSWLVNNEQFF
TGTGCCAGCAGCGGTTCCTGGCTAGTGAACAATGAGCAGTTCTTC
>TRBJ1-1|TRBD1|-|TRBV10-3
CAISGTGLNTEAFF
TGTGCCATCAGTGGGACAGGACTGAACACTGAAGCTTTCTTT
>TRBJ1-5|TRBD1|-|TRBV28
CASSTGGDRYSNQPQHF
TGTGCCAGCAGTACGGGGGGGGACAGATACAGCAATCAGCCCCAGCATTTT
>TRBJ2-7|TRBD2|few|TRBV4-3
CASSHSASGESYEQYF
TGCGCCAGCAGCCACTCGGCTAGCGGGGAATCCTACGAGCAGTACTTC
>TRBJ2-7|TRBD2|-|TRBV4-3
CASSQGIAGGIYEQYF
TGCGCCAGCAGCCAAGGCATAGCGGGAGGGATCTACGAGCAGTACTTC
>TRBJ2-2|TRBD1|once|TRBV5-4
CASSLQGGISTGELFF
TGTGCCAGCAGCTTACAGGGGGGAATTTCAACCGGGGAGCTGTTTTTT
>TRBJ2-5|TRBD2|-|TRBV7-2
CASSLALAGAQETQYF
TGTGCCAGCAGCTTAGCTCTAGCGGGGGCCCAAGAGACCCAGTACTTC
>TRBJ2-1|TRBD2|-|TRBV6-6
CASSRAGGGYNEQFF
TGTGCCAGCAGTAGAGCGGGAGGTGGCTACAATGAGCAGTTCTTC
>TRBJ2-7|-|-|TRBV11-1
CASVNIGVGTYEQYF
TGTGCCAGCGTCAATATAGGGGTCGGTACCTACGAGCAGTACTTC
>TRBJ2-7|-|-|TRBV4-2
CASSQVGLVYEQYF
TGTGCCAGCAGCCAAGTTGGGCTCGTCTACGAGCAGTACTTC
>TRBJ1-1|-|-|TRBV19
CASSIGGTRGTEAFF
TGTGCCAGTAGTATAGGGGGGACTCGGGGCACTGAAGCTTTCTTT
>TRBJ2-1|-|-|TRBV5-4
CASSMTPSDNEQFF
TGTGCCAGCAGCATGACCCCTAGCGACAATGAGCAGTTCTTC
>TRBJ1-2|TRBD1|-|TRBV27
CASSSRQGTDGYTF
TGTGCCAGCAGTTCTAGACAGGGGACTGATGGCTACACCTTC
>TRBJ2-1|-|-|TRBV4-3
CASSPKGPLAIVYNEQFF
TGCGCCAGCAGCCCCAAGGGCCCTCTAGCGATAGTTTACAATGAGCAGTTCTTC
>TRBJ2-2|-|-|TRBV4-3
CASSTGTVAGGELFF
TGCGCCAGCAGTACCGGGACAGTGGCGGGGGGGGAGCTGTTTTTT
>TRBJ1-1|TRBD1|-|TRBV9
CASSPGQGVTEAFF
TGTGCCAGCAGCCCGGGACAGGGGGTTACTGAAGCTTTCTTT
>TRBJ1-6|-|-|TRBV5-1
CASSLGGNSLNSPLHF
TGCGCCAGCTCCCTCGGGGGAAATAGCCTTAATTCACCCCTCCACTTT
>TRBJ1-1|TRBD1|-|TRBV28
CASSNPTGPNTEAFF
TGTGCCAGCAGCAATCCGACAGGGCCGAACACTGAAGCTTTCTTT
>TRBJ2-1|-|-|TRBV4-3
CASSQAERAYNEQFF
TGCGCCAGCAGCCAAGCTGAGCGGGCCTACAATGAGCAGTTCTTC
>TRBJ1-2|-|-|TRBV6-6
CASSNWGRFNYGYTF
TGTGCCAGTTCGAACTGGGGGCGGTTTAACTATGGCTACACCTTC
>TRBJ1-4|-|few|TRBV28
CASSPRGGGKDNEKLFF
TGTGCCAGCAGTCCCCGCGGCGGCGGCAAGGATAATGAAAAACTGTTTTTT
>TRBJ2-7|-|-|TRBV5-1
CASSTTGTPYEQYF
TGCGCCAGCAGCACGACAGGGACTCCCTACGAGCAGTACTTC
>TRBJ1-6|TRBD1|-|TRBV9
CASSVEGTGNSPLHF
TGTGCCAGCAGCGTAGAAGGGACAGGTAATTCACCCCTCCACTTT
>TRBJ2-1|-|-|TRBV4-3
CASSPGELVSYNEQFF
TGCGCCAGCAGCCCCGGGGAACTAGTGTCCTACAATGAGCAGTTCTTC
>TRBJ2-5|TRBD2|few|TRBV5-4
CASSQTSGRAGRETQYF
TGTGCCAGCAGCCAAACTAGCGGGAGGGCCGGTAGAGAGACCCAGTACTTC
>TRBJ2-3|-|-|TRBV9
CASSLPPTSTDTQYF
TGTGCCAGCAGCCTCCCCCCGACTAGCACAGATACGCAGTATTTT
>TRBJ1-5|-|-|TRBV7-2
CASSLQALSNQPQHF
TGTGCCAGCAGCTTACAGGCGCTTAGCAATCAGCCCCAGCATTTT
>TRBJ1-2|TRBD1|once|TRBV19
CAGVLRDEGAFRTGGLNYGYTF
TGTGCCGGCGTTCTCCGGGACGAGGGGGCCTTCCGGACAGGGGGCCTCAACTATGGCTACACCTTC
>TRBJ2-2|TRBD1|-|TRBV7-6
CASSLVPTGTGNTGELFF
TGTGCCAGCAGCTTGGTCCCCACCGGGACAGGGAACACCGGGGAGCTGTTTTTT
>TRBJ1-2|-|-|TRBV6-5
CASKRESGYTF
TGTGCCAGCAAGAGAGAAAGTGGCTACACCTTC
>TRBJ2-7|-|once|TRBV6-1
CASSEDLKQYF
TGTGCCAGCAGCGAGGACTTGAAGCAGTACTTC
>TRBJ1-2|-|-|TRBV6-5
CASSSDKNYGYTF
TGTGCCAGCAGTTCCGACAAGAACTATGGCTACACCTTC
>TRBJ2-1|-|-|TRBV7-9
CASSFGQLNEQFF
TGTGCCAGCAGCTTCGGACAGCTCAATGAGCAGTTCTTC
>TRBJ2-1|-|-|TRBV27
CAVNKAGSYNEQFF
TGTGCCGTCAATAAGGCGGGCTCCTACAATGAGCAGTTCTTC
>TRBJ1-2|-|-|TRBV6-5
CASRREASGGYTF
TGTGCCAGCAGGCGCGAGGCGAGTGGTGGCTACACCTTC
>TRBJ2-7|TRBD2|-|TRBV5-6
CASSFGRSSYEQYF
TGTGCCAGCAGCTTCGGGAGGAGCTCCTACGAGCAGTACTTC
>TRBJ1-2|TRBD1|-|TRBV7-8
CASSSRTEAYRGYGYTF
TGTGCCAGCAGCTCTCGGACGGAGGCTTACAGGGGCTATGGCTACACCTTC
>TRBJ1-1|-|-|TRBV4-1
CASSQGIDSNTEAFF
TGCGCCAGCAGCCAAGGGATCGACAGCAACACTGAAGCTTTCTTT
>TRBJ2-3|-|-|TRBV7-2
CASSLARSGGRTDTQYF
TGTGCCAGCAGCTTAGCGCGTTCGGGGGGCCGCACAGATACGCAGTATTTT
>TRBJ2-7|-|-|TRBV19
CASSIDLEGYEQYF
TGTGCCAGTAGTATAGATCTAGAGGGCTACGAGCAGTACTTC
>TRBJ2-1|-|-|TRBV6-5
CASRQTGVYNEQFF
TGTGCCAGCAGACAGACCGGGGTCTACAATGAGCAGTTCTTC
>TRBJ2-3|-|-|TRBV11-2
CASSTTLPGDTQYF
TGTGCCAGCAGCACGACTCTACCGGGAGATACGCAGTATTTT
>TRBJ2-1|-|-|TRBV7-2
CASSSRFPGRGEQFF
TGTGCCAGCAGCTCCCGGTTTCCAGGGCGCGGTGAGCAGTTCTTC
>TRBJ2-5|TRBD2|-|TRBV6-1
CASSELAGTQETQYF
TGTGCCAGCAGTGAACTAGCGGGGACCCAAGAGACCCAGTACTTC
>TRBJ1-1|-|-|TRBV28
CASSSDKSATEAFF
TGTGCCAGCAGTTCGGACAAGTCGGCCACTGAAGCTTTCTTT